This TCR beta chain was sequenced for a study of T cell clonality in common variable immunodeficiency (dated by TCRdb to the mid-2010s). Overall study results and their limits: Differences among patients in the CVID cohort limited the correlations between repertoire features and clinical complications. According to the authors, figuring out what caused the increased clonality in CVID would require sequencing the repertoires of T cell subpopulations. Reportedly, TCRbeta sequences from CVID had fewer deletions and N-nucleotide insertions, and highly modified clones with 13 or more V deletions were absent from CVID. Even though DNA input was the same, control samples had an average of about 90,000 unique sequences each, compared with roughly 32,000 in CVID samples. Fewer TCRbeta clones were shared among CVID subjects than among healthy controls (p < 0.0001). Increased TCRbeta clonality was found in CVID subjects compared with healthy controls (t-test p = 0.018), with the increase being most characteristic of about a third of subjects.

Most of the CVID patients and most of the healthy controls were of Caucasian heritage. From each donor, roughly 4.5 to 8.5 ml of heparinized peripheral whole blood was collected. Genomic DNA from adults with common variable immune deficiency (CVID) and from healthy adult controls was used to sequence TCRbeta CDR3 repertoires. The control group was made up of some 22 healthy adult volunteers (10 male and roughly twelve female) whose ages ranged from roughly 20 to 70 years, with a mean age of almost 35. Diluted blood was density-centrifuged over Hypaque 1077 or Ficoll-Paque to isolate peripheral blood mononuclear cells. Genomic DNA was extracted from unsorted mononuclear cells by Qiagen column purification or by a centrifugation-based method. This clone was counted ten times or more. No cognate antigen has been identified for it. From the germline J gene comes the end of the CDR3, since the read stops 3 residues before it.

The CDR3, cysteine through phenylalanine, is 17 amino acids long. The 42 bases shown cover part of the CDR3, and their frame starts at base 1. Deletion took 1 base off V and 5 bases off J, with a span of 21 bases between the germline ends. CDR1 SQVTM and CDR2 ANQGSEA were looked up in the germline V gene. For sequencing, equivalent amounts of genomic DNA were input from CVID and control samples. For every sample, a 60 bp segment covering the rearranged TCRbeta CDR3 region was amplified and then sequenced. The immunoSEQ assay, a bias-corrected multiplex PCR combined with high-throughput sequencing, was used to amplify TCRbeta. The published analysis was carried out like this. Every unique nucleotide sequence was considered a clone and was annotated with V, D and J genes, copy number and frequency. Sequences were labeled productive if in frame, and non-productive if out of frame or containing stop codons. As previously described, clonality was computed from Shannon's entropy. The predicted amino acid sequences of productive clones were used to derive the mean CDR3 Kyte-Doolittle hydropathy. Scaled V gene usage was hierarchically clustered using Manhattan distance and complete linkage with the R hclust function. To assess clone sharing by CDR3 amino acid sequence, 12 repertoires per group were resampled over 100 rounds. The repertoires were searched for about 70 published EBV-specific and roughly 240 published CMV-specific TCRbeta sequences. After two CVID samples that produced fewer than 10,000 sequences were dropped from the analysis, 45 or so CVID repertoires remained. The immuneACCESS repertoire file appears here via TCRdb, limited to in-frame rearrangements. These files lack a portion of the clones; in checked studies, under half of the deficit traces to unresolved V genes, and the cause of the others is not known. V, J and clone size are taken as reported in that table, and D and trimming were inferred from the DNA itself. Listed for this sample are about 60,000 clones, none observed only a single time. Together, the top ten hold over 1.5% of the sample.

The sequence was obtained from a person between 18 and 75 years old in good health. The rearranged segments are TRBV29-1 and TRBJ2-1; a weak D assignment points to TRBD2 (6 bases agree). Sample: peripheral blood mononuclear cells. The CDR3 loop reads CSVEGIGGIGLHNEQFF. The sequenced part of the CDR3 DNA is TGCAGCGTTGAAGGAATTGGCGGAATCGGACTACACAATGAG.